Sequencing of this T cell receptor beta chain was carried out in a study of glioma-infiltrating T cells. Amplification of TCR alpha and beta CDR3 regions from RNA used iRepertoire nested multiplex PCR. TCRdb reprocessed the multiplex PCR reads with MiXCR, giving one entry per CDR3 protein. The data show over 70,000 distinct CDR3 sequences, about 23% seen once. Details on this clonotype: What it binds is not known. A much larger clone lies a single base off, so this may be a read error.

General study results and limits: Above-expected tissue-blood divergence occurred in all gliomas, most in low-grade ones.

The specimen sequenced was glioma tissue, nonneoplastic brain tissue, or PBMCs (not recorded which). This TCR was sampled from a human donor with low-grade glioma or glioblastoma, undergoing nonglioma brain surgery, or in good health (not recorded which).

Here the CDR3 reads CASSLAWGRIDTEAFF. Written as DNA, the CDR3 is TGTGCCAGCAGTTTAGCGTGGGGTAGGATAGACACTGAAGCTTTCTTT. The chain couples TRBV12-3 or TRBV12-4 to TRBJ1-1; D is ambiguous. The V and J ends lost 0 bases and 3 bases respectively, with 14 bases between them. The CDR3 runs 16 residues.